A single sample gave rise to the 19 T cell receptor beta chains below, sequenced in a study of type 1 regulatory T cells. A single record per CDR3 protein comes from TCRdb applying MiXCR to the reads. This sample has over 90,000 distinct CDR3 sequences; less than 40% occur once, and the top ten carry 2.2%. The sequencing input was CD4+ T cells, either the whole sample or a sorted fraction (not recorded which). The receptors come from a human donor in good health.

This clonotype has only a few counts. CDR3 region: CSARIQVSSSYNEQFF. The CDR3 region has the DNA TGCAGTGCCCGGATCCAGGTCTCGTCTTCGTACAATGAGCAGTTCTTC. The chain has TRBV20-1 and TRBJ2-1; D is uncertain. V was pared by 6 bases and J by 4 bases, with 22 bases between. Germline V lookup: CDR1 DFQATT, CDR2 SNEGSKA (reference sequence). CDR3 length: 16 amino acids.

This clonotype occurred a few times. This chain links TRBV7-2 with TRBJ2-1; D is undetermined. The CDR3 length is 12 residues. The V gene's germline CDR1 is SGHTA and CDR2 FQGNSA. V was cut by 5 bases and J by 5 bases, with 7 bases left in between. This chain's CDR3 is CASSGDHNEQFF. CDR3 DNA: TGTGCCAGCAGCGGAGACCACAATGAGCAGTTCTTC.

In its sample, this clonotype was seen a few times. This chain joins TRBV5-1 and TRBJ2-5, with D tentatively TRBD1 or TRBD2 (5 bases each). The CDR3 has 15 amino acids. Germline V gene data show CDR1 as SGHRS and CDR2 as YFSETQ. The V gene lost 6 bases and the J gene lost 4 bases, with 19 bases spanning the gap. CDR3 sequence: CASISGHGGGETQYF. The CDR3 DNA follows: TGCGCCAGCATAAGCGGACACGGAGGAGGAGAGACCCAGTACTTC.

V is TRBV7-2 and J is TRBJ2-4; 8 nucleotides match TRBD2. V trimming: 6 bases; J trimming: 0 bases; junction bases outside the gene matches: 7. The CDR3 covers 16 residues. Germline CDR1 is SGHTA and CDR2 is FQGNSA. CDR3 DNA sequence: TGTGCCAGCAGTCCGGGGGGGCTCATAGCCAAAAACATTCAGTACTTC. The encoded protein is CASSPGGLIAKNIQYF.

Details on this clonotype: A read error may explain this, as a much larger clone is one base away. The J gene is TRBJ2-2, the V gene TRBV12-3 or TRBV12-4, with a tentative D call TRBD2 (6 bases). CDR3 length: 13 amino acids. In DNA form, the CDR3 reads TGTGCCAGCATCCCCTTAGACACCGGGGGGCTGTTTTTT. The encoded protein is CASIPLDTGGLFF.

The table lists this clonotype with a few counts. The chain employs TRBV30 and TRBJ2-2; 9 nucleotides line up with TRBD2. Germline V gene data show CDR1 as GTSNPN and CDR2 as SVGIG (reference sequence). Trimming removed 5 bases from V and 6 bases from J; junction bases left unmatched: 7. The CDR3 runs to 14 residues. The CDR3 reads CAWFGSGRSGELFF. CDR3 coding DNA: TGTGCCTGGTTCGGTAGCGGGAGATCCGGGGAGCTGTTTTTT.

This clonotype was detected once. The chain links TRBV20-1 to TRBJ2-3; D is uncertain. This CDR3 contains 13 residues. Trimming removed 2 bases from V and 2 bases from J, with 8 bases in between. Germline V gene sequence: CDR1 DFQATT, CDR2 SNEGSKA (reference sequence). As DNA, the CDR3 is TGCAGTGCTAGAAAGGTAGCCACAGATACGCAGTATTTT. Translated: CSARKVATDTQYF.

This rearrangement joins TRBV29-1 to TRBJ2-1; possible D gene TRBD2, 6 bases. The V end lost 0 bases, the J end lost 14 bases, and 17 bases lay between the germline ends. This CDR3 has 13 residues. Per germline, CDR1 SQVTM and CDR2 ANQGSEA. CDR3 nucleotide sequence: TGCAGCGTTGAAGACGTGGAGCGGGTAATTAAGTTCTTC. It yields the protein CSVEDVERVIKFF.

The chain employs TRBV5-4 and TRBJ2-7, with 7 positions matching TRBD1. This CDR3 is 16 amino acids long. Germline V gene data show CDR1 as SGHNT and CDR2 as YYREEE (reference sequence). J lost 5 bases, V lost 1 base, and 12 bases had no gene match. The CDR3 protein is CASSLPSGTVRDEQYF. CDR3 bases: TGTGCCAGCAGCTTGCCCTCGGGGACAGTTCGGGACGAGCAGTACTTC.

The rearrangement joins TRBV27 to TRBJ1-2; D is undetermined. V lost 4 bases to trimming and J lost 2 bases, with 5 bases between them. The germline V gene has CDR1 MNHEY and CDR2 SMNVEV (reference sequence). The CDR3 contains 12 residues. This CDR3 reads CASSSQNYGYTF. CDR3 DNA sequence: TGTGCCAGCAGTTCGCAGAACTATGGCTACACCTTC.

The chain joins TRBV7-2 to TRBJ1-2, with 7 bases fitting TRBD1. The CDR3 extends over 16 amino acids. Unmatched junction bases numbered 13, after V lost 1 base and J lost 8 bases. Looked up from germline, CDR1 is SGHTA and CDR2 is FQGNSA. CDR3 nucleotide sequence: TGTGCCAGCAGCTTAGGGGGCGGGCGACAGGGTGGAGGCTACACCTTC. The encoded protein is CASSLGGGRQGGGYTF.

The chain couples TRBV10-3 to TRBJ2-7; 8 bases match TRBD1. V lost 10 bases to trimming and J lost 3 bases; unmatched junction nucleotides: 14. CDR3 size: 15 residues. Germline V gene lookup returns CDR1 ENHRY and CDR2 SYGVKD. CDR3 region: CATYVSQGAFYEQYF. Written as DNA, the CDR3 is TGTGCCACCTACGTTAGTCAGGGGGCTTTCTACGAGCAGTACTTC.

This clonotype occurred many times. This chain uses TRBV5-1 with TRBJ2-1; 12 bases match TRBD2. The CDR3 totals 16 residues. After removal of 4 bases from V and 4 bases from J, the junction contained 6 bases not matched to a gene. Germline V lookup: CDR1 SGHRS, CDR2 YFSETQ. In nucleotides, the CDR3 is TGCGCCAGCAGCCTGGTGGGACTAGCGGGTTACAATGAGCAGTTCTTC. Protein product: CASSLVGLAGYNEQFF. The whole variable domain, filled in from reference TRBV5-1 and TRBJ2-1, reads KAGVTQTPRYLIKTRGQQVTLSCSPISGHRSVSWYQQTPGQGLQFLFEYFSETQRNKGNFPGRFSGRQFSNSRSEMNVSTLELGDSALYLCASSLVGLAGYNEQFFGPGTRLTVL.

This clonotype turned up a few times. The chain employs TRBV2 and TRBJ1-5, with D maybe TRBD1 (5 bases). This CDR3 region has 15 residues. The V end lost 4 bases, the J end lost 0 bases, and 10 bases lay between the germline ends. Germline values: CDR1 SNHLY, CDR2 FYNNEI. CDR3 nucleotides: TGTGCCAGCAGTGGCGGGGCGGCTAGCAATCAGCCCCAGCATTTT. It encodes CASSGGAASNQPQHF.

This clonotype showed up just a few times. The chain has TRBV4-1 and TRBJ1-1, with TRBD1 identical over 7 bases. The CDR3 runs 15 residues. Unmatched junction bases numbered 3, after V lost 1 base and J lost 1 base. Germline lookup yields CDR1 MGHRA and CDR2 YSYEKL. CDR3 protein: CASSQGDRTNTEAFF. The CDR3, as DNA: TGCGCCAGCAGCCAAGGGGACAGAACGAACACTGAAGCTTTCTTT.

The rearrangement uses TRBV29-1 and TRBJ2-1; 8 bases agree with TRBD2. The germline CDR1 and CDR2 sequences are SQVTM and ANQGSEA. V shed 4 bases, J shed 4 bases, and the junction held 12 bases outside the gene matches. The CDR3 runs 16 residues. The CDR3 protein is CSVALSGSLRYNEQFF. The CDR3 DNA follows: TGCAGCGTTGCCCTGAGCGGGAGTCTGCGGTACAATGAGCAGTTCTTC.

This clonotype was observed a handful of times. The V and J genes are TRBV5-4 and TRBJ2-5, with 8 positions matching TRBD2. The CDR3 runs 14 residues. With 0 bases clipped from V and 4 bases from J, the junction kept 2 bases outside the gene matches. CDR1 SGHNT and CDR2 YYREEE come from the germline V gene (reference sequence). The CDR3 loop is CASSLGAGGETQYF. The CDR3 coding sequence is TGTGCCAGCAGCTTGGGCGCGGGAGGAGAGACCCAGTACTTC.

The CDR3 region is CASYVRNMQYF. As DNA, the CDR3 is TGTGCCAGCTATGTCCGGAATATGCAGTATTTT. The V call is TRBV28, the J call TRBJ2-3; no reliable D call. The CDR3 spans 11 residues. V lost 8 bases and J lost 11, with 14 bases in between. Germline V gene sequence: CDR1 MDHEN, CDR2 SYDVKM.

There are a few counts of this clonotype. CDR3 bases: TGCAGTGCTCGCGGGACGGATCTCGGAGCTAACTATGGCTACACCTTC. This sequence encodes CSARGTDLGANYGYTF. The genes are TRBV20-1 and TRBJ1-2, with D maybe TRBD1 (5 bases). There are 16 residues in the CDR3. Germline lookup yields CDR1 DFQATT and CDR2 SNEGSKA (reference sequence). V lost 5 bases and J 0 bases, leaving 19 bases between the germline ends.